One and the same sample provided the 21 T cell receptor beta chains below, sequenced in a study of blood T cell repertoires in COVID-19. The method was immunoSEQ multiplex PCR; TCRdb's version includes in-frame clones alone and lacks a portion of them. The repertoire includes 200,000 to 250,000 clones, 85% to 90% of them detected once, and approximately 1.6% sits in the top ten. Sequences were obtained from PBMCs or T cells enriched from blood (not recorded which). The receptor set was obtained from a man in his forties or fifties who had recovered from COVID-19.

The rearrangement joins TRBV2 to TRBJ1-4, with TRBD1 matching 10 bases. V was pared by 6 bases and J by 2 bases, with 12 bases of the junction left unmatched. The CDR3 totals 18 residues. Germline CDR1 is SNHLY and CDR2 is FYNNEI. The CDR3 DNA follows: TGTGCCAGCAGCTGGGGACAGGGGACCCCAAGGACTAATGAAAAACTGTTTTTT. Translating it yields CASSWGQGTPRTNEKLFF.

The CDR3 reads CASRHTEGVYNSPLHF. CDR3 DNA sequence: TGCGCCAGCAGACATACCGAGGGGGTCTATAATTCACCCCTCCACTTT. The chain uses TRBV5-1 and TRBJ1-6; maybe TRBD1 (6 bases). The CDR3 contains 16 residues. Looked up from germline, CDR1 is SGHRS and CDR2 is YFSETQ. Deletions cut 5 bases from V and 3 bases from J, with 15 bases between.

The rearrangement uses TRBV2 and TRBJ2-3; D perhaps matches TRBD1 (5 bases). This CDR3 region has 14 residues. Germline CDR1 reads SNHLY; CDR2 reads FYNNEI. V lost 3 bases and J lost 3, with 10 bases in between. DNA for the CDR3: TGTGCCAGCAGTGATCAGGGTTCGACAGATACGCAGTATTTT. Translated: CASSDQGSTDTQYF.

For the CDR3, the DNA is TGTGCCAGCAGCTTACAGGGAAGTATTGAGTCACCCCTCCACTTT. The encoded protein is CASSLQGSIESPLHF. The chain links TRBV7-3 to TRBJ1-6; perhaps TRBD1 as D (5 bases). The CDR3 contains 15 residues. Germline CDR1 and CDR2: SGHTA and FQGTGA. V dropped 2 bases and J dropped 10 bases, with 15 bases sitting between them.

The chain joins TRBV27 to TRBJ1-4; D not resolved. V lost 2 bases and J lost 8, with 9 bases in between. Germline CDR1 and CDR2: MNHEY and SMNVEV (reference sequence). This CDR3 has 13 amino acids. CDR3 amino acids: CASSLRGREKLFF. The CDR3 DNA reads TGTGCCAGCAGTTTACGGGGAAGGGAAAAACTGTTTTTT.

This clone was observed once. The chain employs TRBV6-5 and TRBJ2-7; perhaps TRBD2 as D (5 bases). Germline CDR1 reads MNHEY; CDR2 reads SVGAGI. Trimming stripped 2 bases from V and 3 bases from J, with 8 bases between. The CDR3 is 13 amino acids. CDR3 region: CASSYGRNYEQYF. The CDR3 region has the DNA TGTGCCAGCAGTTACGGGAGAAACTACGAGCAGTACTTC.

The chain joins TRBV27 to TRBJ2-3; 11 bases align to TRBD2. Germline loops: CDR1 MNHEY, CDR2 SMNVEV (reference sequence). V gave up 3 bases and J gave up 4 bases; unmatched junction bases: 0. This CDR3 spans 14 amino acids. In DNA, the CDR3 is TGTGCCAGCAGTTTGACTAGCGGGGCAGATACGCAGTATTTT. Translated: CASSLTSGADTQYF.

The chain couples TRBV18 to TRBJ1-1; D gene uncertain. CDR1 and CDR2 from the germline V gene are KGHSH and LQKENI. V lost 3 bases and J lost 3, with 17 bases in between. CDR3 length: 16 residues. This chain's CDR3 is CASSPLTVPADTEAFF. In DNA, the CDR3 is TGTGCCAGCTCACCCCTAACAGTTCCCGCTGACACTGAAGCTTTCTTT.

The rearrangement uses TRBV6-2 or TRBV6-3 and TRBJ1-3; tentatively, D is TRBD1 (6 bases). Germline CDR1 reads MNHEY; CDR2 reads SVGEGT. V was clipped by 6 bases and J by 0 bases, with 12 bases between them. The CDR3 runs 15 residues. The DNA of the CDR3 is TGTGCCAGCAGCGTGGACAGAAGCTCTGGAAACACCATATATTTT. It translates to CASSVDRSSGNTIYF.

The chain couples TRBV27 to TRBJ1-1, with D possibly matching TRBD1 (5 bases). Trimming pared 7 bases from V and 7 bases from J, leaving 10 bases between. The CDR3 is 11 residues long. Germline V gives CDR1 MNHEY, CDR2 SMNVEV (reference sequence). The CDR3, as DNA: TGTGCCAGCACCGCGGGGGGTGAAGCTTTCTTT. Translated, it gives CASTAGGEAFF.

The chain links TRBV18 to TRBJ2-1; 10 bases are a match to TRBD2. The CDR3 contains 15 residues. The germline CDR1 and CDR2 sequences are KGHSH and LQKENI. J lost 4 bases, V lost 7 bases, and 7 bases had no gene match. This CDR3 reads CASFLASGGYNEQFF. CDR3 nucleotides: TGTGCCAGCTTCTTAGCTAGCGGGGGTTACAATGAGCAGTTCTTC.

This chain connects TRBV21-1 to TRBJ2-1; the D call TRBD1 from the table was never checked on the DNA. TRBV21-1 has pseudogene status. This CDR3 comprises 12 residues. CDR3 amino acids: CARGDRHNEQFF. CDR3 DNA: TGTGCCAGAGGGGACAGGCACAATGAGCAGTTCTTC.

The chain carries TRBV7-3 and TRBJ2-3; D is undetermined. This CDR3 region has 13 residues. The V end lost 0 bases, the J end lost 6 bases, and 7 bases lay between the germline ends. Germline lookup yields CDR1 SGHTA and CDR2 FQGTGA. CDR3: CASSLTFADTQYF. DNA of the CDR3: TGTGCCAGCAGCTTAACGTTTGCGGATACGCAGTATTTT.

The CDR3 region has the DNA TGTGCCAGCAGCTTAGGCAGCTACCGAGGGGAGACCCAGTACTTC. It encodes CASSLGSYRGETQYF. The chain joins TRBV11-2 to TRBJ2-5, with D possibly matching TRBD2 (5 bases). CDR3 length equals 15 residues. The germline CDR1 and CDR2 sequences are SGHAT and FQNNGV. V lost 1 base, J lost 5 bases, and 14 bases lay in between.

The chain combines TRBV3-1 (or the pseudogene TRBV3-2) with TRBJ1-1; 8 nucleotides line up with TRBD1. Germline V gene data show CDR1 as LGHDT and CDR2 as YNNKEL (reference sequence). The CDR3 is 16 residues long. The junction had 8 bases not matched to a gene; V was cut back by 0 bases and J by 5 bases. This CDR3 reads CASSQEMQGAQTEAFF. Written as DNA, the CDR3 is TGTGCCAGCAGCCAAGAAATGCAGGGGGCGCAAACTGAAGCTTTCTTT.

V gene TRBV27 combines with J gene TRBJ2-3; perhaps TRBD2 as D (6 bases). The germline gives CDR1 MNHEY, CDR2 SMNVEV (reference sequence). The CDR3 runs to 15 residues. V shed 0 bases and J shed 4 bases, with 11 bases lying between them. The CDR3 loop reads CASSLSRGSSDTQYF. CDR3 nucleotide sequence: TGTGCCAGCAGTTTATCACGGGGGAGTTCAGATACGCAGTATTTT.

The chain has TRBV28 and TRBJ2-5, with D perhaps TRBD2 (7 bases). V was cut by 8 bases and J by 4 bases, with 14 bases left in between. The CDR3 is 13 residues long. In germline, CDR1 is MDHEN, CDR2 SYDVKM. The CDR3 spells CASWGGRTETQYF. The CDR3 nucleotides read TGTGCCAGCTGGGGGGGGCGAACAGAGACCCAGTACTTC.

V gene TRBV28 combines with J gene TRBJ2-1, with D unclear. This CDR3 spans 15 amino acids. The V end lost 7 bases, the J end lost 6 bases, and 19 bases lay between the germline ends. CDR1 and CDR2 (germline): MDHEN, SYDVKM. The CDR3 sequence: CASIPPGPPPNEQFF. For the CDR3, the DNA is TGTGCCAGCATTCCCCCAGGCCCTCCCCCCAATGAGCAGTTCTTC.

The CDR3 nucleotides read TGTGCCAGCAGCTTAGGTTCCGGTACCTACGAGCAGTACTTC. This translates into CASSLGSGTYEQYF. The V gene is TRBV7-2, the J gene TRBJ2-7; D call uncertain. V dropped 1 base and J dropped 2 bases, with 9 bases sitting between them. Germline V gene data show CDR1 as SGHTA and CDR2 as FQGNSA. The CDR3 sequence is 14 residues long.

This clone was found a few times. The CDR3 coding sequence is TGTGCCAGCTCACCATATACAGCCAGGGAGGGGGAAAAACTGTTTTTT. Residues: CASSPYTAREGEKLFF. The chain has TRBV18 and TRBJ1-4, with D tentatively TRBD1 (5 bases). CDR1 is KGHSH and CDR2 is LQKENI in the germline V gene. The ends were cut back, 2 bases at V and 8 bases at J, with 18 bases in the middle. The length of the CDR3 is 16 residues.

This chain connects TRBV18 to TRBJ1-1; weak D call: TRBD1 (6 bases). Germline loops: CDR1 KGHSH, CDR2 LQKENI. V was trimmed by 4 bases and J by 4 bases, leaving 10 bases between them. The CDR3 sequence is 13 residues long. The CDR3 DNA reads as TGTGCCAGCTCACTCGACAGGACCACTGAAGCTTTCTTT. It encodes CASSLDRTTEAFF.